One sample yielded the 27 T cell receptor beta chains listed below, sequenced in a study of blood T cells in healthy people across ages. Alongside a J-beta primer mix, a sample-barcoded 5' primer served in a second PCR lasting about 6 to 12 cycles. MiXCR, run by TCRdb on the 5' RACE reads, gives a single entry per CDR3 protein. This sample has hundreds of thousands of distinct CDR3 sequences, with more than 25% found just once. Another study also made use of these data, one on T cells of mothers and their children.

Sequenced material: blood. The source is a boy aged 10-17 years in good health.

This clonotype was found a few times. The chain has TRBV6-5 and TRBJ1-4; 9 bases are a match to TRBD1. Germline loops: CDR1 MNHEY, CDR2 SVGAGI. V lost 6 bases, J lost 8 bases, and 10 bases stayed unmatched. This CDR3 is 15 amino acids long. The CDR3 protein is CASRPLTGGHEKLFF. CDR3 coding DNA: TGTGCCAGCAGGCCGTTAACAGGGGGCCACGAAAAACTGTTTTTT.

Only a few counts were recorded for this clonotype. CDR3 in amino acids: CAWGRQSNQPQHF. The CDR3, as DNA: TGTGCCTGGGGGCGGCAGAGCAATCAGCCCCAGCATTTT. V and J are TRBV30 and TRBJ1-5; D unresolved. Trimming took 5 bases from V and 1 from J, leaving 9 bases between them. This CDR3 is built from 13 residues. The germline CDR1 and CDR2 sequences are GTSNPN and SVGIG (reference sequence).

This chain uses TRBV6-4 with TRBJ2-3; D may be TRBD2 (5 bases). Trimming took 6 bases from V and 3 from J, leaving 16 bases between them. This CDR3 is built from 15 residues. CDR1 MRHNA and CDR2 SNTAGT come from the germline V gene. CDR3 DNA sequence: TGTGCCAGCAGCAAAGCGGCCGGGGAGACAGATACGCAGTATTTT. This encodes CASSKAAGETDTQYF.

For this clonotype: The conserved final phenylalanine or tryptophan is absent from the CDR3, which likely points to a read error. The rearrangement joins TRBV12-3 or TRBV12-4 to TRBJ2-3; 9 nucleotides agree with TRBD1. The CDR3 length is 15 residues. V trimming: 6 bases; J trimming: 4 bases; junction bases outside the gene matches: 8. The CDR3 DNA follows: TGTGCCAGCAGCTTATGGGGACAGGGAGCAGATACGCAGTATTCC. It specifies CASSLWGQGADTQYS.

The table lists this clonotype with a few counts. The chain recombines TRBV7-6 with TRBJ2-7; the match to TRBD1 covers 9 bases. Germline V gene sequence: CDR1 SGHVS, CDR2 FNYEAQ. This CDR3 comprises 17 residues. V dropped 4 bases and J dropped 5; count of bases not matched to a gene: 15. Here the CDR3 reads CASSSIGSGTGHNEQYF. The CDR3 DNA is TGTGCCAGCAGCTCGATCGGCTCCGGGACAGGGCATAACGAGCAGTACTTC.

In regard to this clonotype: This could be a read error, since a much larger clone is one nucleotide away. V and J are TRBV7-9 and TRBJ2-5; D gene uncertain. Deletions cut 4 bases from V and 2 bases from J, with 8 bases between. The length of the CDR3 is 13 residues. Germline-derived CDR1 and CDR2 are SEHNR and FQNEAQ (reference sequence). The DNA for the CDR3 is TGTGCCAGCAGCTGGCAGGCTCAAGAGACCCAGTACTTC. Encoded protein: CASSWQAQETQYF.

The chain couples TRBV15 to TRBJ2-2, with a tentative D call TRBD1 (6 bases). V lost 9 bases and J lost 0, with 11 bases in between. The germline gives CDR1 LNHNV, CDR2 YYDKDF (reference sequence). The CDR3 is 14 residues long. The CDR3, as DNA: TGTGCCACTTGGGCAGGGGCGAACACCGGGGAGCTGTTTTTT. Residues: CATWAGANTGELFF.

This clonotype was recorded a few times. The CDR3 sequence is CASSFDANPNTEAFF. Here the CDR3 DNA reads TGTGCCAGCAGCTTCGATGCGAACCCGAACACTGAAGCTTTCTTT. V usage is TRBV11-2 and J usage is TRBJ1-1; D is ambiguous. Germline assignment: CDR1 SGHAT and CDR2 FQNNGV. The CDR3 is 15 amino acids. V lost 3 bases and J 1 base, leaving 12 bases between the germline ends.

The chain has TRBV2 and TRBJ2-5; no firm D call. Germline V gives CDR1 SNHLY, CDR2 FYNNEI. This CDR3 is 13 amino acids long. The V end lost 5 bases, the J end lost 4 bases, and 11 bases lay between the germline ends. In nucleotides, the CDR3 is TGTGCCAGCAGTCGAACCTCCGGAGAGACCCAGTACTTC. It codes for CASSRTSGETQYF.

The rearrangement uses TRBV29-1 and TRBJ2-7; 8 bases agree with TRBD2. J lost 2 bases, V lost 6 bases, and 3 bases had no gene match. Germline V lookup: CDR1 SQVTM, CDR2 ANQGSEA. This CDR3 comprises 12 residues. CDR3 sequence reads: CSVERETYEQYF. The CDR3 region has the DNA TGCAGCGTCGAGCGGGAGACCTACGAGCAGTACTTC.

The chain employs TRBV9 and TRBJ2-1; a weak D match, TRBD2 (7 bases). The CDR3 is 16 amino acids. The germline V gene encodes CDR1 SGDLS and CDR2 YYNGEE. V lost 0 bases to trimming and J lost 0 bases, with 10 bases between them. CDR3 nucleotide sequence: TGTGCCAGCAGCGTAGTAGGGGGGGGCTCCTACAATGAGCAGTTCTTC. Protein: CASSVVGGGSYNEQFF.

This clonotype was seen only a few times. This chain uses TRBV5-4 with TRBJ1-4; TRBD1 aligns across 8 bases. Germline lookup yields CDR1 SGHNT and CDR2 YYREEE (reference sequence). The V gene end was trimmed by 0 bases and the J gene end by 5 bases; junction bases not matched to a gene: 15. The CDR3 sequence is 19 residues long. The CDR3 DNA follows: TGTGCCAGCAGCTTGGCCCCGGGACAGGTTGGGTATTACAATGAAAAACTGTTTTTT. Protein sequence: CASSLAPGQVGYYNEKLFF.

This clonotype came up a few times. The chain uses TRBV20-1 and TRBJ2-7; 8 nucleotides agree with TRBD2. Trimming cost V 0 bases and J 2 bases; bases outside gene matches: 3. Per the germline V gene, CDR1 is DFQATT and CDR2 is SNEGSKA (reference sequence). The CDR3 runs to 14 residues. Here the CDR3 reads CSARDPGGAYEQYF. The CDR3 DNA reads as TGCAGTGCTAGAGATCCGGGAGGGGCCTACGAGCAGTACTTC.

This chain joins TRBV20-1 and TRBJ2-5; D tentatively fits TRBD1 or TRBD2 (8 bases each). The DNA end is a closer match to TRBJ2-7, so the J assignment may be wrong. The CDR3 is 19 residues long. The germline gives CDR1 DFQATT, CDR2 SNEGSKA (reference sequence). The CDR3 DNA reads TGCAGTGCTAGAGATCTCAGGGGGCTAGCGGGTCCCGGGGCCTACGAGCAGTACTTC. Protein product: CSARDLRGLAGPGAYEQYF.

This clonotype was picked up a small number of times. The genes are TRBV15 and TRBJ2-7; perhaps D is TRBD1 or TRBD2 (5 bases each). V lost 3 bases, J lost 7 bases, and 22 bases lay in between. There are 16 residues in the CDR3. The germline CDR1 and CDR2 sequences are LNHNV and YYDKDF (reference sequence). This chain's CDR3 is CATSRIPGPLIREQYF. The CDR3 DNA is TGTGCCACCAGCAGGATTCCGGGACCTTTAATACGAGAGCAGTACTTC.

The V gene is TRBV6-5, the J gene TRBJ1-1; D is ambiguous. The V end lost 0 bases, the J end lost 4 bases, and 9 bases lay between the germline ends. Per the germline V gene, CDR1 is MNHEY and CDR2 is SVGAGI. CDR3 length: 14 amino acids. The DNA for the CDR3 is TGTGCCAGCAGTTACTCGAGAGGTCCCACTGAAGCTTTCTTT. The encoded protein is CASSYSRGPTEAFF.

This clonotype occurred many times. This chain joins TRBV28 and TRBJ2-7; tentatively, D is TRBD2 (7 bases). Trimming stripped 2 bases from V and 2 bases from J, with 10 bases between. The CDR3 has 14 residues. CDR1 is MDHEN and CDR2 is SYDVKM in the germline V gene. The CDR3 nucleotides are TGTGCCAGCAGTTTAAGGGGGGGCGCCTACGAGCAGTACTTC. It specifies CASSLRGGAYEQYF.

The chain has TRBV4-1 and TRBJ1-4, with D uncertain. Germline V lookup: CDR1 MGHRA, CDR2 YSYEKL. V was clipped by 0 bases and J by 6 bases, with 11 bases between them. The length of the CDR3 is 15 residues. DNA for the CDR3: TGCGCCAGCAGCCAAGAAGCTGGAGGGTATGAAAAACTGTTTTTT. The encoded protein is CASSQEAGGYEKLFF.

This clonotype was detected ten times or more. The chain is built from TRBV10-3 and TRBJ2-5, with TRBD1 identical over 8 bases. Trimming removed 2 bases from V and 1 base from J; junction bases left unmatched: 3. In germline, CDR1 is ENHRY, CDR2 SYGVKD. This CDR3 has 15 amino acids. The DNA of the CDR3 is TGTGCCATCAGTGAGCCCGGGACAGGCCAAGAGACCCAGTACTTC. It translates to CAISEPGTGQETQYF.

This clonotype was picked up a small number of times. The chain joins TRBV5-5 to TRBJ1-3; D is ambiguous. V was clipped by 5 bases and J by 4 bases, with 13 bases between them. CDR3 length equals 14 residues. Germline-derived CDR1 and CDR2 are SGHKS and YYEKEE (reference sequence). DNA of the CDR3: TGTGCCAGCAGGCTCGGGATAGACGGAAACACCATATATTTT. Amino acid sequence: CASRLGIDGNTIYF.

The chain is built from TRBV3-1 and TRBJ2-5, with D possibly TRBD1 on 6 matching bases. Trimming shortened V by 4 bases and J by 7 bases, and 19 bases separated the two germline ends. The germline gives CDR1 LGHDT, CDR2 YNNKEL (reference sequence). This CDR3 contains 15 residues. CDR3 sequence reads: CASSPSGQTIGTQYF. Written as DNA, the CDR3 is TGTGCCAGCAGCCCATCGGGACAAACGATCGGGACCCAGTACTTC.

The chain joins TRBV6-5 to TRBJ2-3; D not certain. This CDR3 is built from 12 residues. Germline loops: CDR1 MNHEY, CDR2 SVGAGI. The V gene lost 2 bases and the J gene lost 9 bases, with 9 bases spanning the gap. CDR3 nucleotides: TGTGCCAGCAGTTACGATGTTAGAACGCAGTATTTT. Translated: CASSYDVRTQYF.

This clonotype was recorded only once. The V and J genes are TRBV20-1 and TRBJ2-5; D possibly corresponds to TRBD2 (8 bases). CDR1 DFQATT and CDR2 SNEGSKA come from the germline V gene (reference sequence). The CDR3 runs 14 residues. Deletions cut 3 bases from V and 3 bases from J, with 14 bases between. CDR3 residues: CSASPGGTEETQYF. The CDR3 DNA reads as TGCAGTGCTAGCCCGGGAGGGACAGAAGAGACCCAGTACTTC.

The chain uses TRBV2 and TRBJ2-3; D is possibly TRBD2 (5 bases). CDR1 is SNHLY, CDR2 FYNNEI, per germline. The length of the CDR3 is 12 residues. The V and J ends lost 6 bases and 7 bases respectively, with 11 bases between them. CDR3 sequence: CASRLRAHTQYF. The CDR3 region has the DNA TGTGCCAGCAGGTTGCGGGCCCATACGCAGTATTTT. Complete variable domain (other parts from reference TRBV2 and TRBJ2-3): EPEVTQTPSHQVTQMGQEVILRCVPISNHLYFYWYRQILGQKVEFLVSFYNNEISEKSEIFDDQFSVERPDGSNFTLKIRSTKLEDSAMYFCASRLRAHTQYFGPGTRLTVL.

The chain has TRBV5-4 and TRBJ2-3; 9 bases are a match to TRBD2. Germline V gene data show CDR1 as SGHNT and CDR2 as YYREEE (reference sequence). Germline trimming cut 6 bases from V and 6 bases from J; bases unmatched to any gene: 8. The CDR3 has 14 residues. The CDR3 here is CASNPGLAQDTQYF. The DNA of the CDR3 is TGTGCCAGCAACCCGGGACTAGCCCAGGATACGCAGTATTTT.

This clonotype was seen more than once but under ten times. The chain links TRBV27 to TRBJ1-2; a possible D gene is TRBD1 (6 bases). Germline V gives CDR1 MNHEY, CDR2 SMNVEV (reference sequence). This CDR3 is built from 13 residues. V lost 6 bases and J lost 6, with 14 bases in between. As DNA, the CDR3 is TGTGCCAGCAGGCATACAGGGTTGAATGGCTACACCTTC. Protein sequence: CASRHTGLNGYTF.

This clonotype was seen ten or more times. This sequence joins TRBV7-3 and TRBJ1-1; D not certain. This CDR3 has 13 amino acids. Trimming removed 2 bases at V and 3 bases at J, with 7 bases between. CDR1 and CDR2 from the germline V gene are SGHTA and FQGTGA. The CDR3 sequence: CASSLSLDTEAFF. The CDR3 DNA is TGTGCCAGCAGCTTATCCCTGGACACTGAAGCTTTCTTT.